These T cell receptor beta chains were read from a single sample in a study of Ad26.COV2.S vaccination and SARS-CoV-2 variants. Here immunoSEQ multiplex PCR was the method, and the copy in TCRdb shows in-frame clones only, minus some. This table has around 450,000 clones, 90% appearing once. The specimen comprised peripheral blood, sampled in a trial of Ad26.COV2.S vaccine versus placebo. The receptors shown here come from a person between 18 and 65 years old who received the Ad26.COV2.S COVID-19 vaccine or a placebo. Both conserved end residues are part of each CDR3. D genes are given only for firm matches. Size is omitted from some rows. Given values are once, few, many or a class for expanded clones.

TRBJ2-1	TRBV7-9	-	-	CASSLASSLENEQFF	TGTGCCAGCAGCTTAGCGTCTAGCCTGGAAAATGAGCAGTTCTTC
TRBJ2-2	TRBV6-5	-	-	CASSYLEGGTGELFF	TGTGCCAGCAGTTACTTGGAGGGGGGCACCGGGGAGCTGTTTTTT
TRBJ2-1	TRBV4-1	-	-	CAKLGRRGGHNEQFF	TGCGCCAAGCTAGGTCGGCGAGGAGGGCACAATGAGCAGTTCTTC
TRBJ1-4	TRBV15	-	TRBD1	CATSREGAGTGTEKLFF	TGTGCCACCAGCAGAGAAGGAGCCGGGACAGGGACCGAAAAACTGTTTTTT
TRBJ1-1	TRBV10-3	-	-	CAIRWGNTEAFF	TGTGCCATCAGGTGGGGGAACACTGAAGCTTTCTTT
TRBJ2-2	TRBV13	-	-	CASSLGLYNTGELFF	TGTGCCAGCAGCTTAGGATTGTATAACACCGGGGAGCTGTTTTTT
TRBJ2-7	TRBV27	-	TRBD2	CASSPRTSVYEQYF	TGTGCCAGCAGTCCCAGGACTAGCGTCTACGAGCAGTACTTC
TRBJ2-7	TRBV2	-	TRBD1	CASSGSIGQGYEQYF	TGTGCCAGCAGCGGAAGTATAGGACAGGGCTACGAGCAGTACTTC
TRBJ2-7	TRBV28	-	-	CASSQGPSYEQYF	TGTGCCAGCAGTCAGGGACCCTCCTACGAGCAGTACTTC
TRBJ2-2	TRBV10-3	-	-	CAIGQSTGELFF	TGTGCCATCGGCCAGTCCACCGGGGAGCTGTTTTTT
TRBJ2-7	TRBV6-5	-	-	CASRSSVSSYEQYF	TGTGCCAGCAGGAGCTCTGTTTCCTCCTACGAGCAGTACTTC
TRBJ2-7	TRBV3-1/TRBV3-2	-	-	CASSQRGTHYEQYF	TGTGCCAGCAGCCAACGGGGAACCCACTACGAGCAGTACTTC
TRBJ1-2	TRBV19	-	-	CASSISGQAPYGYTF	TGTGCCAGTAGTATCTCGGGACAAGCCCCCTATGGCTACACCTTC
TRBJ1-1	TRBV3-1/TRBV3-2	-	-	CASSIQTGTEAFF	TGTGCCAGCAGCATCCAAACGGGAACTGAAGCTTTCTTT
TRBJ2-5	TRBV6-5	-	TRBD1	CASSPRDRVLETQYF	TGTGCCAGCAGTCCTCGGGACAGGGTTCTAGAGACCCAGTACTTC
TRBJ2-3	TRBV6-7	-	-	CASRELDTQYF	TGTGCCAGCAGGGAACTCGATACGCAGTATTTT
TRBJ2-2	TRBV14	once	-	CASSQYRGSTTNTGELFF	TGTGCCAGCAGCCAGTACCGGGGGAGTACTACGAACACCGGGGAGCTGTTTTTT
TRBJ2-1	TRBV2	-	-	CASSEPLQRDEQFF	TGTGCCAGCAGTGAACCCCTCCAGAGAGATGAGCAGTTCTTC
TRBJ2-5	TRBV19	-	-	CASSTGSGETQYF	TGTGCCAGTAGTACCGGGAGCGGGGAGACCCAGTACTTC
TRBJ2-7	TRBV5-6	-	-	CASSLIQGRSEQYF	TGTGCCAGCAGCTTGATACAGGGCAGATCCGAGCAGTACTTC
TRBJ1-2	TRBV29-1	-	TRBD1	CSARPGGELGYTF	TGCAGCGCCAGGCCAGGGGGCGAACTTGGCTACACCTTC
TRBJ1-6	TRBV18	-	-	CASSPNAGNNSPLHF	TGTGCCAGCTCACCAAATGCAGGGAATAATTCACCCCTCCACTTT
TRBJ2-4	TRBV12-3/TRBV12-4	-	-	CASSLGRNIQYF	TGTGCCAGCAGTTTGGGCAGAAACATTCAGTACTTC
TRBJ2-5	TRBV24-1	-	-	CATSDLWQGGIIKETQYF	TGTGCCACCAGTGATTTGTGGCAGGGCGGGATAATCAAAGAGACCCAGTACTTC
TRBJ2-5	TRBV7-9	once	TRBD1	CASSLTGGPETQYF	TGTGCCAGCAGCTTAACAGGGGGCCCAGAGACCCAGTACTTC
TRBJ2-1	TRBV9	-	TRBD2	CASSVVGSGISYNEQFF	TGTGCCAGCAGCGTAGTCGGTAGCGGGATTTCCTACAATGAGCAGTTCTTC
TRBJ2-1	TRBV7-2	-	TRBD2	CASSLALAGANEQFF	TGTGCCAGCAGCTTAGCACTAGCGGGAGCGAATGAGCAGTTCTTC
TRBJ1-5	TRBV7-2	-	-	CASSLEGQNQPQHF	TGTGCCAGCAGCTTAGAGGGGCAAAATCAGCCCCAGCATTTT
TRBJ2-3	TRBV4-2	once	-	CASSQGGIRETVADTQYF	TGTGCCAGCAGCCAAGGGGGAATCAGGGAAACCGTCGCAGATACGCAGTATTTT
TRBJ2-7	TRBV29-1	-	TRBD1	CSVGSGTGTYEQYF	TGCAGCGTTGGGAGCGGGACAGGGACCTACGAGCAGTACTTC
TRBJ2-1	TRBV7-3	once	-	CASSPRVSPDVDEQFF	TGTGCCAGCAGCCCTCGGGTTAGCCCTGACGTGGATGAGCAGTTCTTC
TRBJ2-1	TRBV3-1/TRBV3-2	-	TRBD2	CASSQAGGYRSEQFF	TGTGCCAGCAGCCAAGCGGGAGGATATAGAAGTGAGCAGTTCTTC
TRBJ2-3	TRBV7-9	-	TRBD2	CASSFRGRTDTQYF	TGTGCCAGCAGCTTCCGCGGGAGAACAGATACGCAGTATTTT
TRBJ2-1	TRBV24-1	-	TRBD2	CATRETGGNYNEQFF	TGTGCCACCAGGGAGACGGGAGGGAACTACAATGAGCAGTTCTTC
TRBJ2-7	TRBV9	-	TRBD2	CASSMGLAGINEQYF	TGTGCCAGCAGCATGGGACTAGCGGGAATCAACGAGCAGTACTTC
TRBJ2-2	TRBV11-2	-	-	CASTNFNTGELFF	TGTGCCAGCACCAACTTTAACACCGGGGAGCTGTTTTTT
TRBJ2-3	TRBV28	-	-	CASSATSTDTQYF	TGTGCCAGCAGTGCTACTAGCACAGATACGCAGTATTTT
TRBJ2-7	TRBV28	-	-	CASSLTGSTSYEQYF	TGTGCCAGCAGTTTAACCGGGAGCACCTCCTACGAGCAGTACTTC
TRBJ2-2	TRBV7-2	-	-	CASSLFRTTNTGELFF	TGTGCCAGCAGCTTATTCAGGACAACGAACACCGGGGAGCTGTTTTTT
TRBJ2-2	TRBV28	-	TRBD1	CASRDRANTGELFF	TGTGCCAGCAGGGACAGGGCGAACACCGGGGAGCTGTTTTTT
TRBJ2-7	TRBV7-9	-	-	CASSPLLGTAAYEQYF	TGTGCCAGCAGCCCCCTTCTAGGTACGGCCGCCTACGAGCAGTACTTC
TRBJ2-7	TRBV9	-	TRBD2	CASSPGQRGEIGYEQYF	TGTGCCAGCAGCCCTGGCCAGCGGGGGGAGATAGGTTACGAGCAGTACTTC
TRBJ2-1	TRBV10-3	-	TRBD2	CAISESTGGPSNEQFF	TGTGCCATCAGTGAGAGTACGGGAGGGCCCTCGAATGAGCAGTTCTTC
TRBJ1-2	TRBV7-2	-	TRBD1	CASSPGQGYYGYTF	TGTGCCAGCAGCCCAGGACAGGGGTACTATGGCTACACCTTC
TRBJ2-7	TRBV7-2	-	-	CATKAGQATYEQYF	TGTGCAACGAAAGCGGGACAGGCGACCTACGAGCAGTACTTC
TRBJ1-1	TRBV4-1	-	-	CASSHREPSQLNTEAFF	TGCGCCAGCAGCCACCGGGAGCCGTCACAGTTGAACACTGAAGCTTTCTTT
TRBJ1-5	TRBV7-2	once	-	CASSLDRGARGNQPQHF	TGTGCCAGCAGCTTAGATCGGGGGGCAAGGGGCAATCAGCCCCAGCATTTT
TRBJ2-1	TRBV24-1	-	-	CATSEHTGPFLNNEQFF	TGTGCCACCAGTGAACACACTGGACCCTTTCTTAACAATGAGCAGTTCTTC
TRBJ1-1	TRBV2	-	-	CASSAIPPREAFF	TGTGCCAGCAGCGCGATTCCCCCTCGGGAAGCTTTCTTT
TRBJ2-7	TRBV6-1	-	TRBD1	CASSEASGTGDSYEQYF	TGTGCCAGCAGTGAAGCGTCAGGGACAGGGGACTCCTACGAGCAGTACTTC
TRBJ1-6	TRBV2	-	-	CASTPGLGDSPLHF	TGTGCCAGCACCCCGGGACTAGGCGATTCACCCCTCCACTTT
TRBJ1-4	TRBV28	-	-	CASSLYGLNEKLFF	TGTGCCAGCAGTTTATATGGGCTTAATGAAAAACTGTTTTTT
TRBJ2-1	TRBV19	-	-	CASLQGPTYNEQFF	TGTGCCAGTCTACAGGGACCTACCTACAATGAGCAGTTCTTC